This entry lists 28 T cell receptor beta chains sequenced from one sample in a study of identical twins. TCRdb passed the 5' RACE reads through MiXCR, listing each CDR3 protein once. The sample records 400,000 to 650,000 distinct CDR3 sequences, roughly 21% being singletons. These same data were also listed under a study on T cells expressing NK-cell markers.

The sample taken for sequencing was CD4+ T cells sorted from blood. The source of these receptors is a woman aged 18-29 years in good health.

The J gene is TRBJ2-3, the V gene TRBV5-1; TRBD2 is a possible D gene (6 bases). The germline V gene encodes CDR1 SGHRS and CDR2 YFSETQ. This CDR3 is built from 14 residues. The ends were cut back, 6 bases at V and 6 bases at J, with 17 bases in the middle. In DNA form, the CDR3 reads TGCGCCAGCATGCCACTAGGAGGGGCGGATACGCAGTATTTT. Protein: CASMPLGGADTQYF.

The rearrangement joins TRBV3-1 to TRBJ2-2; D uncertain. Deletions cut 4 bases from V and 5 bases from J, with 11 bases between. CDR3 size: 14 residues. CDR1 LGHDT and CDR2 YNNKEL come from the germline V gene (reference sequence). DNA of the CDR3: TGTGCCAGCAGCCCCCGCGTGATGACCGGGGAGCTGTTTTTT. Amino acid sequence: CASSPRVMTGELFF.

V usage is TRBV7-2 and J usage is TRBJ2-2; D gene ambiguous. V was pared by 1 base and J by 8 bases, with 8 bases between. This CDR3 has 13 amino acids. Germline CDR1 reads SGHTA; CDR2 reads FQGNSA. The CDR3 DNA reads as TGTGCCAGCAGCTTAGGCTGGAGAGGGGAGCTGTTTTTT. Amino acids: CASSLGWRGELFF.

The chain links TRBV25-1 to TRBJ2-5, with 7 bases matching TRBD2. There are 15 residues in the CDR3. Per the germline V gene, CDR1 is MGHDK and CDR2 is SYGVNS. Trimming took 2 bases from V and 4 from J; bases not matched to a gene: 7. Here the CDR3 reads CASSEPGEGRETQYF. Here the CDR3 DNA reads TGTGCCAGCAGTGAACCCGGGGAGGGAAGAGAGACCCAGTACTTC.

This sequence joins TRBV2 and TRBJ2-1; 14 nucleotides match TRBD2. V shed 6 bases and J 5 bases; nucleotides not matched to a gene: 6. This CDR3 is built from 16 residues. Germline V lookup: CDR1 SNHLY, CDR2 FYNNEI. CDR3 coding DNA: TGTGCCAGCAGAGTCGGACTAGCGGGGGGTAACAATGAGCAGTTCTTC. Translating gives CASRVGLAGGNNEQFF.

This clonotype was seen many times. The V call is TRBV7-9, the J call TRBJ2-2; TRBD1 matches 7 bases. V gave up 4 bases and J gave up 6 bases; unmatched junction bases: 8. From germline, CDR1 is SEHNR and CDR2 FQNEAQ (reference sequence). The CDR3 sequence is 15 residues long. Here the CDR3 DNA reads TGTGCCAGCAGCTCGTCCGACAGGGTATCCGGGGAGCTGTTTTTT. This translates into CASSSSDRVSGELFF. The full variable domain, its missing parts supplied by reference TRBV7-9 and TRBJ2-2, is DTGVSQNPRHKITKRGQNVTFRCDPISEHNRLYWYRQTLGQGPEFLTYFQNEAQLEKSRLLSDRFSAERPKGSFSTLEIQRTEQGDSAMYLCASSSSDRVSGELFFGEGSRLTVL.

This clonotype was seen a few times. The chain employs TRBV18 and TRBJ1-1, with a possible D match to TRBD1 (6 bases). The V gene's germline CDR1 is KGHSH and CDR2 LQKENI. The CDR3 totals 14 residues. V lost 3 bases, J lost 7 bases, and 15 bases lay in between. The CDR3 DNA follows: TGTGCCAGCTCACCTACAGGGTGGTGGGATGAAGCTTTCTTT. This translates into CASSPTGWWDEAFF. Filled out from reference TRBV18 and TRBJ1-1, the complete variable domain reads NAGVMQNPRHLVRRRGQEARLRCSPMKGHSHVYWYRQLPEEGLKFMVYLQKENIIDESGMPKERFSAEFPKEGPSILRIQQVVRGDSAAYFCASSPTGWWDEAFFGQGTRLTVV.

The chain uses TRBV27 and TRBJ2-7; 13 positions match TRBD2. Germline V lookup: CDR1 MNHEY, CDR2 SMNVEV (reference sequence). CDR3 length: 17 residues. J gave up 0 bases and V 1 base, and 3 bases lay outside the gene matches. The CDR3 DNA is TGTGCCAGCAGTTTATACGGGACTAGCGGGGACTCCTACGAGCAGTACTTC. Protein product: CASSLYGTSGDSYEQYF.

J is TRBJ2-5 and V is TRBV20-1; 9 bases are a match to TRBD2. The CDR3 consists of 14 residues. With V trimmed by 1 base and J by 5 bases, 5 bases remained unmatched. The germline CDR1 and CDR2 sequences are DFQATT and SNEGSKA (reference sequence). The CDR3 protein is CSARVPSGMETQYF. CDR3 nucleotide sequence: TGCAGTGCTAGAGTACCTAGCGGGATGGAGACCCAGTACTTC.

This clonotype was seen a handful of times. The V call is TRBV12-3 or TRBV12-4, the J call TRBJ1-6; D unresolved. This CDR3 contains 12 residues. V was cut by 3 bases and J by 10 bases, with 7 bases left in between. The CDR3 is CASSFTGSPLHF. The DNA of the CDR3 is TGTGCCAGCAGTTTCACTGGATCACCCCTCCACTTT.

This clonotype was observed a handful of times. The chain joins TRBV7-2 to TRBJ2-1; 7 nucleotides match TRBD2. The germline gives CDR1 SGHTA, CDR2 FQGNSA. The CDR3 has 18 residues. Unmatched junction bases numbered 14, after V lost 3 bases and J lost 3 bases. The CDR3 sequence: CASSLRWSSGDVYNEQFF. Written as DNA, the CDR3 is TGTGCCAGCAGCTTGCGGTGGTCTAGCGGAGATGTCTACAATGAGCAGTTCTTC.

This clonotype was found a few times. V is TRBV6-1 and J is TRBJ2-3, with 12 bases aligning to TRBD2. V was pared by 6 bases and J by 4 bases, with 2 bases of the junction left unmatched. Germline CDR1 and CDR2: MNHNS and SASEGT. CDR3 size: 14 residues. Written as DNA, the CDR3 is TGTGCCAGCAGCGGACTAGCGGGACCAGATACGCAGTATTTT. Its protein product is CASSGLAGPDTQYF.

This clonotype was picked up many times. The genes are TRBV15 and TRBJ2-4; possibly TRBD1 for D (6 bases). The CDR3 is made up of 14 amino acids. Trimming removed 1 base at V and 5 bases at J, with 9 bases between. CDR1 is LNHNV, CDR2 YYDKDF, per germline (reference sequence). The CDR3 region has the DNA TGTGCCACCAGCAGAGGGTCAGGGGAAAACATTCAGTACTTC. Translation: CATSRGSGENIQYF.

This clonotype turned up a few times. The chain has TRBV30 and TRBJ2-7, with D uncertain. There are 13 residues in the CDR3. Trimming removed 1 base at V and 7 bases at J, with 14 bases between. Germline CDR1 reads GTSNPN; CDR2 reads SVGIG (reference sequence). CDR3: CAWSGQGLGEQYF. CDR3 coding DNA: TGTGCCTGGAGTGGACAAGGGCTAGGGGAGCAGTACTTC.

This clonotype has just a few counts. The chain recombines TRBV5-1 with TRBJ2-1, with 13 positions matching TRBD2. The CDR3 is made up of 16 amino acids. Trimming took 3 bases from V and 6 from J; bases not matched to a gene: 6. In germline, CDR1 is SGHRS, CDR2 YFSETQ. The CDR3: CASSWTSGRIRNEQFF. The DNA for the CDR3 is TGCGCCAGCAGCTGGACTAGCGGGAGAATACGCAATGAGCAGTTCTTC.

This clonotype was counted once. Written as DNA, the CDR3 is TGTGCCACTACCAGGGTGACAGGCTCCTACGAGCAGTACTTC. This sequence encodes CATTRVTGSYEQYF. The genes are TRBV2 and TRBJ2-7, with D maybe TRBD1 (6 bases). Trimming pared 10 bases from V and 0 bases from J, leaving 16 bases between. Germline V gives CDR1 SNHLY, CDR2 FYNNEI. The CDR3 contains 14 residues.

This chain uses TRBV20-1 with TRBJ2-7; 8 bases agree with TRBD1. The CDR3 spans 13 residues. J was trimmed by 6 bases and V by 3 bases; bases with no gene match: 7. Germline V gene data show CDR1 as DFQATT and CDR2 as SNEGSKA (reference sequence). The CDR3 sequence is CSASSGGRIEQYF. CDR3 DNA sequence: TGCAGTGCTAGTTCAGGGGGCCGGATCGAGCAGTACTTC.

The chain employs TRBV2 and TRBJ2-3; perhaps TRBD1 as D (5 bases). Germline-derived CDR1 and CDR2 are SNHLY and FYNNEI. Trimming took 1 base from V and 2 from J, leaving 16 bases between them. The length of the CDR3 is 17 residues. The CDR3 coding sequence is TGTGCCAGCAGTGAAGGGAAGATGGCAGGGCACACAGATACGCAGTATTTT. Protein sequence: CASSEGKMAGHTDTQYF. Supplemented by reference TRBV2 and TRBJ2-3, the full variable domain reads EPEVTQTPSHQVTQMGQEVILRCVPISNHLYFYWYRQILGQKVEFLVSFYNNEISEKSEIFDDQFSVERPDGSNFTLKIRSTKLEDSAMYFCASSEGKMAGHTDTQYFGPGTRLTVL.

This clonotype showed up just a few times. The chain's CDR3 is CAWSVPQGWADTQYF. In nucleotides, the CDR3 is TGTGCCTGGAGTGTCCCCCAGGGGTGGGCAGATACGCAGTATTTT. This chain joins TRBV30 and TRBJ2-3, with D possibly matching TRBD1 (6 bases). Per the germline V gene, CDR1 is GTSNPN and CDR2 is SVGIG (reference sequence). This CDR3 contains 15 residues. Trimming removed 0 bases from V and 4 bases from J, with 14 bases in between.

The gene calls are TRBV9 and TRBJ2-7, with 9 nucleotides matching TRBD1. V was pared by 1 base and J by 1 base, with 3 bases of the junction left unmatched. CDR1 is SGDLS and CDR2 is YYNGEE in the germline V gene. The CDR3 extends over 15 amino acids. CDR3 DNA sequence: TGTGCCAGCAGCGTAAGAGGACAGGGGTCCTACGAGCAGTACTTC. Translating it yields CASSVRGQGSYEQYF.

The chain's CDR3 is CSARAPPGRIDTQYF. The CDR3 DNA reads TGCAGTGCTAGAGCCCCGCCCGGACGAATAGATACGCAGTATTTT. The V call is TRBV20-1, the J call TRBJ2-3; D remains ambiguous. The CDR3 has 15 amino acids. Germline-derived CDR1 and CDR2 are DFQATT and SNEGSKA (reference sequence). V was clipped by 1 base and J by 5 bases, with 16 bases between them.

Only a few counts were recorded for this clonotype. J is TRBJ1-6 and V is TRBV12-3 or TRBV12-4; a weak D match, TRBD1 (5 bases). The CDR3 sequence is 13 residues long. The V end lost 1 base, the J end lost 11 bases, and 9 bases lay between the germline ends. The CDR3 nucleotides read TGTGCCAGCAGTTTAGGGGGGATGGCACCCCTCCACTTT. It is translated as CASSLGGMAPLHF.

This chain links TRBV12-3 or TRBV12-4 with TRBJ2-1; 13 nucleotides line up with TRBD2. The CDR3 contains 18 residues. V was clipped by 1 base and J by 7 bases; unmatched bases: 10. The CDR3 region is CASSLVAAPGLAGNEQFF. In DNA, the CDR3 is TGTGCCAGCAGTTTAGTGGCAGCCCCGGGACTAGCGGGGAATGAGCAGTTCTTC.

In regard to this clonotype: At one end the junction does not follow the germline gene, possibly because of a read error. V usage is TRBV2 and J usage is TRBJ2-7; perhaps TRBD1 as D (6 bases). The CDR3 has 15 amino acids. In germline, CDR1 is SNHLY, CDR2 FYNNEI. The CDR3 sequence is CASREDLGTSYEQYF. As DNA, the CDR3 is TGTGCCAGCAGAGAAGACCTTGGGACATCATACGAGCAGTACTTC.

The gene calls are TRBV19 and TRBJ2-1; tentatively, D is TRBD1 (6 bases). Germline CDR1 is LNHDA and CDR2 is SQIVND (reference sequence). This CDR3 is built from 15 residues. With 3 bases removed from V and 6 bases from J, the gap between germline ends came to 15 bases. DNA of the CDR3: TGTGCCAGTAGTATTTTCAGGGGCGCCCCCAATGAGCAGTTCTTC. It yields the protein CASSIFRGAPNEQFF.

The V gene is TRBV5-1, the J gene TRBJ2-3; the D is unclear. V shed 4 bases and J shed 4 bases, with 7 bases lying between them. The CDR3 totals 12 residues. The germline CDR1 and CDR2 sequences are SGHRS and YFSETQ. The CDR3 spells CASSGSPDTQYF. The CDR3 DNA reads as TGCGCCAGCAGCGGAAGTCCAGATACGCAGTATTTT.

The sample holds many counts of this clonotype. In DNA form, the CDR3 reads TGTGCCAGCAGCTCAAACATCTTAGTCAGGGAGCAGTTCTTC. It codes for CASSSNILVREQFF. The V call is TRBV7-9, the J call TRBJ2-1; D gene uncertain. The CDR3 extends over 14 amino acids. Trimming stripped 4 bases from V and 10 bases from J, with 17 bases between. Germline CDR1 reads SEHNR; CDR2 reads FQNEAQ (reference sequence).

The gene calls are TRBV5-1 and TRBJ1-1, with TRBD1 matching 7 bases. This CDR3 is 14 amino acids long. J lost 1 base, V lost 6 bases, and 6 bases had no gene match. The V gene's germline CDR1 is SGHRS and CDR2 YFSETQ. CDR3 amino acids: CASTTGTANTEAFF. The CDR3 DNA sequence: TGCGCCAGCACAACCGGGACAGCGAACACTGAAGCTTTCTTT.